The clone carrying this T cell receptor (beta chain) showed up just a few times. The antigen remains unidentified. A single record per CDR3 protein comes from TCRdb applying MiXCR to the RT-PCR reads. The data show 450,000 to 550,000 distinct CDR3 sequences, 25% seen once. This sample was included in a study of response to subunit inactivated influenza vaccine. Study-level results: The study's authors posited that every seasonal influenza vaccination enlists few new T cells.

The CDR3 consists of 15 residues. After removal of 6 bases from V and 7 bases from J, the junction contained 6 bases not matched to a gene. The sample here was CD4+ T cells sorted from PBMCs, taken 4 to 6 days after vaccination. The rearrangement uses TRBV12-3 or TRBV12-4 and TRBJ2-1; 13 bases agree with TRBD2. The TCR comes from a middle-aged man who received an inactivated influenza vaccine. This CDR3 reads CASRQTSGGENEQFF. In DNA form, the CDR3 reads TGTGCCAGCAGACAAACTAGCGGGGGGGAAAATGAGCAGTTCTTC.